The rows below give T cell receptor beta chains drawn from one sample of a study of OX40 agonist ivuxolimab in advanced cancers. TCRdb's table, derived via immunoSEQ multiplex PCR, lists solely in-frame clones and lacks some. The sample lists about 110,000 clones, about nine tenths seen once, with about 0.5% in the top ten. The source material was CD4+ or CD8+ T cells sorted from blood, sampled in a trial of the OX40 agonist ivuxolimab. Source of these receptors: an adult with an advanced solid tumor such as melanoma, head and neck, liver or kidney cancer. Both conserved end residues are trimmed from each CDR3. The order of the fields is J gene, V gene, CDR3 length, CDR3 protein.

TRBJ2-4 | TRBV9 | 18 | ASSVAEGVAGQLAKNIQY
TRBJ2-4 | TRBV27 | 14 | ASRALAGAAKNIQY
TRBJ2-2 | TRBV5-1 | 12 | ASREVSHAGELF
TRBJ1-6 | TRBV28 | 12 | ASRKEVDNSPLH
TRBJ1-6 | TRBV30 | 13 | AWRPLLDYNSPLH
TRBJ2-2 | TRBV7-2 | 9 | ASSLDGELF
TRBJ1-3 | TRBV7-2 | 13 | ASSLMEGQGNTIY
TRBJ2-7 | TRBV4-2 | 12 | ASSGGQGSYEQY
TRBJ2-3 | TRBV10-3 | 13 | AISGTPPSTDTQY
TRBJ2-6 | TRBV6-6 | 13 | ASSYSPSGANVLT
TRBJ1-3 | TRBV29-1 | 10 | SVEEHRNTIY
TRBJ2-5 | TRBV28 | 12 | ASRLGTSAETQY
TRBJ2-3 | TRBV19 | 16 | ASSTPLGLAGDTDTQY
TRBJ2-3 | TRBV4-1 | 14 | ASSPLGQGSTDTQY
TRBJ2-3 | TRBV5-6 | 12 | ASSQEHITDTQY
TRBJ1-1 | TRBV7-2 | 12 | ASSVNRGNGEAF